This record looks at one TCR beta chain sequence and its context. The antigen remains unidentified. These data come from a study of cytomegalovirus exposure and HLA in healthy donors. CDR3 size: 13 residues. Germline V lookup: CDR1 SQVTM, CDR2 ANQGSEA. The trim removed 6 bases at V and 2 bases at J, leaving 5 bases unmatched. The PCR was carried out with 60 Vbeta primers and 13 Jbeta primers. Only in-frame clones appear in the TCRdb table, and some are missing; sequencing was by immunoSEQ multiplex PCR. This table holds approximately 140,000 clones, around 57% found once. Whole-study results and caveats: The authors assumed roughly uniform sequencing depth across donors for presence/absence analyses.

The chain joins TRBV29-1 to TRBJ2-3; TRBD2 agrees at 7 bases. What was sequenced was PBMCs. The sequence was obtained from a male donor in good health and CMV-seronegative. CDR3 loop: CSVQGGSTDTQYF. Here the CDR3 DNA reads TGCAGCGTCCAGGGAGGGTCCACAGATACGCAGTATTTT.